Given below is one T cell receptor (beta chain) in context. This receptor's antigen is unknown. One base away there is no much larger clone; base qualities are not given. Libraries were built with 5' RACE. The data were produced on a NextSeq 500. To allow correction of PCR and sequencing errors, the TCR library protocol tagged every TCR cDNA molecule with a unique molecular identifier. As for how the authors treated the data: Decombinator tools were used for TCR identification, UMI-based error correction and CDR3 extraction. TCRs above a frequency of 2 per 1,000, corresponding to the top 1% of the tumor frequency distribution, were defined as expanded. Renyi diversity was computed with the R vegan package after each repertoire had been subsampled 100 times to 5,000 TCRs. CDR3 similarity networks were built from amino acid triplet string-kernel similarity, connecting CDR3s with pairwise similarity above 0.82. TCRdb itself trimmed the public reads at Q25 with fastp, ran MiXCR and retained productive beta chains. Each CDR3 protein appears once, grouped with its most common genes and DNA. TCRdb, not the authors, supplied the V and J calls. Across this sample there are around 48,000 distinct CDR3 sequences, with less than 5.5% seen only once. The ten biggest clones cover more than 9.5% of the sample.

The time point label of this sample denotes: sample taken at primary tumor resection. The donors were 72 patients from the lung TRACERx cohort who had early-stage, untreated non-small cell lung cancer. TCR sequencing used whole RNA extracted from tumor and nontumor lung tissue, or from cryopreserved PBMC samples, without cell sorting. A patient was chosen for TCR sequencing only when enough RNA was available from at least two tumor regions. This sample is drawn from a study of spatial heterogeneity in lung cancer (dated by TCRdb to the late 2010s). Turning to the overall study: Beta-chain transcripts were consistently detected in greater numbers than alpha-chain transcripts, which likely reflected higher beta-chain transcript abundance. In the raw uncorrected reads, each unique combination of TCR and UMI appeared on average more than ten times. The study quantitatively compared TCR alpha and beta repertoires across multiple tumor regions, matched nontumor lung and blood in non-small cell lung cancer. Nonsynonymous mutation counts, determined by whole-exome sequencing of tumor tissue, were related to features of the TCR repertoire. At surgery, both alpha and beta chains were TCR-sequenced in approximately 210 tumor regions, some 64 matched nontumor lung samples and a few dozen PBMC samples.

V is cut back by 3 bases and J by 2 bases, with 7 bases in the junction unmatched. The germline V gene yields KGHSH for CDR1 and LQKENI for CDR2. There are 15 amino acids in the CDR3, from cysteine to phenylalanine inclusive. The DNA shown is the 45-base CDR3, in frame from base 1. What the work shows at the level of the full study, not this receptor alone: Confirming at a functional level the hypothesis that regional TCRs recognize regional mutations was considered to require additional single-cell paired TCR alpha and beta sequencing. Ubiquitous expanded tumor TCRs were found in blood more often at tumor resection than at routine follow-up.

The starting material was PBMCs, obtained at surgery. The rearranged segments are TRBV18 and TRBJ2-7, and TRBD2 matches 7 of the central bases. This sequence was found in a male donor with early-stage non-small cell lung cancer. The nucleotides are TGTGCCAGCTCACCCCGGGAGGCCGCGGCCTACGAGCAGTACTTC. Protein translation: CASSPREAAAYEQYF.